The sequence of this T cell receptor (beta chain) was determined in a study of patients and donors after allogeneic stem cell transplantation. TCRdb ran MiXCR on the RT-PCR reads and lists one entry per CDR3 protein. Altogether 920,000 or so distinct CDR3 sequences are present, more than 15% being singletons, with the ten largest covering about 6%. Germline trimming cut 3 bases from V and 4 bases from J; bases unmatched to any gene: 7. Germline V gene lookup returns CDR1 LGHNA and CDR2 YNFKEQ. There are 15 residues in the CDR3. This receptor was taken from a human donor who was either an allogeneic HSCT recipient or a stem cell or donor lymphocyte infusion donor (not recorded which). It is not recorded whose cells these are; they may come from a transplant donor. This chain uses TRBV4-2 with TRBJ1-2; TRBD1 matches 8 bases. The sample comprised blood, either unsorted or a sorted T cell fraction (not recorded which). The CDR3 DNA reads as TGTGCCAGCAGCCAGGACCTCGGACAGGGCTATGGCTACACCTTC. Protein product: CASSQDLGQGYGYTF.